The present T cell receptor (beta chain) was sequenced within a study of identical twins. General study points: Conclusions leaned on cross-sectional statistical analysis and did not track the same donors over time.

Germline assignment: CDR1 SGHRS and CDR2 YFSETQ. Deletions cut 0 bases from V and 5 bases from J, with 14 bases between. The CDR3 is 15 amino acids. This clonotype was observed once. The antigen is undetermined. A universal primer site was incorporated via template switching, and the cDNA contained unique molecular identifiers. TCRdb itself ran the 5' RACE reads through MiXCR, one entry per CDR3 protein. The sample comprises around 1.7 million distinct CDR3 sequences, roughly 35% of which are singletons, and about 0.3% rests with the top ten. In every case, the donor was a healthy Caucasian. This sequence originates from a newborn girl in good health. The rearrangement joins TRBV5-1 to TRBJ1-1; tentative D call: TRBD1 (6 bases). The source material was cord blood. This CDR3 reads CASSLGAGRGTEAFF. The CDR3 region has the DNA TGCGCCAGCAGCTTGGGGGCAGGGAGGGGGACTGAAGCTTTCTTT.